This passage covers 29 T cell receptor beta chains from one sample sequenced in a study of T cells in Graves' hyperthyroidism and ophthalmopathy. From RNA transcripts, TCR beta CDR3 regions were amplified. First-round RT-PCR with HTBI primers amplified the TCR CDR3 region. TCRdb used MiXCR to reprocess the multiplex PCR reads, holding one entry per CDR3 protein. The data contain over 150,000 distinct CDR3 sequences, approximately 15% of them singletons. Sequenced material: blood. All receptors come from a woman aged 50 to 60 with Graves' hyperthyroidism.

This clonotype was seen more than once but under ten times. The chain has TRBV25-1 and TRBJ2-1, with TRBD1 matching over 8 bases. CDR3 length: 12 residues. V lost 2 bases, J lost 15 bases, and 6 bases stayed unmatched. In germline, CDR1 is MGHDK, CDR2 SYGVNS. CDR3 loop: CASSEQGATMFF. CDR3 coding DNA: TGTGCCAGCAGTGAACAGGGGGCGACTATGTTCTTC.

This clonotype has just a few counts. V gene TRBV20-1 combines with J gene TRBJ1-5; D is ambiguous. The germline V and J ends were trimmed by 4 bases and 3 bases, with 10 bases remaining between them. There are 13 residues in the CDR3. Germline-derived CDR1 and CDR2 are DFQATT and SNEGSKA (reference sequence). CDR3 nucleotide sequence: TGCAGTGCTACAGCTTTTCTCAATCAGCCCCAGCATTTT. Its translation: CSATAFLNQPQHF.

V usage is TRBV10-1 and J usage is TRBJ2-7; D is unresolved. Germline V gene data show CDR1 as WNHNN and CDR2 as SYGVQD (reference sequence). The CDR3 is 13 amino acids. V dropped 3 bases and J dropped 3 bases, with 9 bases sitting between them. As DNA, the CDR3 is TGCGCCAGCAGTGATCCGGGTGACTACGAGCAGTACTTC. Its translation: CASSDPGDYEQYF.

This clonotype was detected only a few times. The chain employs TRBV11-2 and TRBJ1-5; 7 nucleotides line up with TRBD1. Unmatched junction bases numbered 4, after V lost 5 bases and J lost 3 bases. The CDR3 is 14 amino acids. Germline assignment: CDR1 SGHAT and CDR2 FQNNGV. CDR3 sequence (DNA): TGTGCCAGCAGCCTTGGGACAGACAATCAGCCCCAGCATTTT. This gives the protein CASSLGTDNQPQHF.

This clonotype has at least ten counts. Here the CDR3 DNA reads TGTGCCAGCAGCGTAAAGGGGGGCACTGAAGCTTTCTTT. It translates to CASSVKGGTEAFF. The chain carries TRBV9 and TRBJ1-1, with D possibly being TRBD1 (6 bases). CDR1 is SGDLS, CDR2 YYNGEE, per germline. The length of the CDR3 is 13 residues. Trimming took off 1 base at V and 4 bases at J, with 8 bases between the two ends.

Many counts were recorded for this clonotype. This sequence joins TRBV7-2 and TRBJ1-1, with TRBD1 matching over 7 bases. V lost 0 bases, J lost 0 bases, and 1 base stayed unmatched. The CDR3 has 15 amino acids. CDR1 is SGHTA and CDR2 is FQGNSA in the germline V gene. Here the CDR3 reads CASSLAGQMNTEAFF. CDR3 bases: TGTGCCAGCAGCTTAGCGGGACAGATGAACACTGAAGCTTTCTTT. The whole variable domain, filled in from reference TRBV7-2 and TRBJ1-1, reads GAGVSQSPSNKVTEKGKDVELRCDPISGHTALYWYRQSLGQGLEFLIYFQGNSAPDKSGLPSDRFSAERTGGSVSTLTIQRTQQEDSAVYLCASSLAGQMNTEAFFGQGTRLTVV.

This clonotype has ten or more counts. The CDR3 here is CASSPFPPFSTGVNTEAFF. CDR3 sequence (DNA): TGTGCCAGCAGCCCCTTTCCCCCCTTCTCGACAGGAGTGAACACTGAAGCTTTCTTT. The rearrangement uses TRBV12-3 or TRBV12-4 and TRBJ1-1; perhaps TRBD1 as D (6 bases). The CDR3 contains 19 residues. The germline V and J ends were trimmed by 6 bases and 0 bases, with 26 bases remaining between them.

This clonotype was seen at least ten times. The J gene is TRBJ1-1, the V gene TRBV6-2 or TRBV6-3; D remains unclear. Per the germline V gene, CDR1 is MNHEY and CDR2 is SVGEGT. With 6 bases removed from V and 1 base from J, the gap between germline ends came to 6 bases. CDR3 length equals 12 residues. CDR3 amino acids: CASREGNTEAFF. In DNA form, the CDR3 reads TGTGCCAGCAGGGAAGGGAACACTGAAGCTTTCTTT.

This chain links TRBV10-2 with TRBJ1-1; 9 bases agree with TRBD1. This CDR3 region has 14 residues. The V gene's germline CDR1 is WSHSY and CDR2 SAAADI. V gave up 6 bases and J gave up 4 bases; unmatched junction bases: 6. The DNA of the CDR3 is TGCGCCAGCAGACAGGGGGCGCGGGTCACTGAAGCTTTCTTT. As protein: CASRQGARVTEAFF.

The rearrangement joins TRBV28 to TRBJ1-2; D gene ambiguous. Germline V gene sequence: CDR1 MDHEN, CDR2 SYDVKM. There are 13 residues in the CDR3. Trimming took 6 bases from V and 8 from J, leaving 16 bases between them. CDR3 protein: CASRQGSYRGYTF. The CDR3 DNA is TGTGCCAGCAGGCAAGGGAGTTATCGGGGCTACACCTTC.

This clonotype was counted many times. The chain employs TRBV20-1 and TRBJ1-2; maybe TRBD1 (6 bases). The CDR3 length is 16 residues. V was cut by 0 bases and J by 3 bases, with 17 bases left in between. From germline, CDR1 is DFQATT and CDR2 SNEGSKA (reference sequence). For the CDR3, the DNA is TGCAGTGCTAGAGATCTTAGAGGGGGGTTGGACTATGGCTACACCTTC. This translates into CSARDLRGGLDYGYTF.

The V and J genes are TRBV20-1 and TRBJ2-1, with 9 bases matching TRBD2. With 3 bases clipped from V and 9 bases from J, the junction kept 9 bases outside the gene matches. Germline V CDR1 and CDR2: DFQATT, SNEGSKA (reference sequence). The CDR3 covers 14 residues. The DNA for the CDR3 is TGCAGTGCTAGGGGTCTAGCGGGATTCGGTGAGCAGTTCTTC. This gives the protein CSARGLAGFGEQFF.

This clonotype was recorded a few times. CDR3 protein: CASSQGYANTEAFF. The DNA for the CDR3 is TGCGCCAGCAGCCAAGGTTATGCGAACACTGAAGCTTTCTTT. The genes are TRBV4-1 and TRBJ1-1; no clear D. The CDR3 extends over 14 amino acids. Germline V gene sequence: CDR1 MGHRA, CDR2 YSYEKL. Trimming cost V 1 base and J 1 base, with 7 bases left between them.

This clonotype turned up a few times. This rearrangement joins TRBV5-1 to TRBJ2-7; possibly TRBD1 or TRBD2 for D (5 bases each). Trimming cost V 0 bases and J 3 bases, with 13 bases left between them. The CDR3 spans 15 residues. Germline V gives CDR1 SGHRS, CDR2 YFSETQ. The CDR3 spells CASSLAWGNNYEQYF. Written as DNA, the CDR3 is TGCGCCAGCAGCTTGGCCTGGGGGAATAACTACGAGCAGTACTTC.

This clonotype was detected many times. CDR3 in DNA: TGTGCCAGTAGTATAGCCAGGGTCTCCTATAATTCACCCCTCCACTTT. Encoded protein: CASSIARVSYNSPLHF. The chain carries TRBV19 and TRBJ1-6; weak D call: TRBD1 (5 bases). V gave up 1 base and J gave up 0 bases, with 7 bases separating them. Germline V gene lookup returns CDR1 LNHDA and CDR2 SQIVND (reference sequence). There are 16 residues in the CDR3.

The CDR3 here is CASSLVGGQGAFDTEAFF. CDR3 bases: TGTGCCAGCAGCTTAGTAGGGGGACAGGGGGCGTTCGACACTGAAGCTTTCTTT. This chain joins TRBV7-2 and TRBJ1-1; 12 bases line up with TRBD1. This CDR3 region has 18 residues. CDR1 SGHTA and CDR2 FQGNSA come from the germline V gene. The V gene end was trimmed by 1 base and the J gene end by 3 bases; junction bases not matched to a gene: 9.

This clonotype showed up just a few times. The chain combines TRBV7-8 with TRBJ1-5; D possibly corresponds to TRBD1 (6 bases). Trimming shortened V by 3 bases and J by 2 bases, and 14 bases separated the two germline ends. Germline assignment: CDR1 SGHVS and CDR2 FQNEAQ. The CDR3 spans 16 residues. The CDR3 nucleotides are TGTGCCAGCAGCTTGATACAGGGTCGTGGCAATCAGCCCCAGCATTTT. It is translated as CASSLIQGRGNQPQHF.

This clonotype has at least ten counts. The rearrangement links TRBV7-2 to TRBJ2-3; D is unclear. Germline values: CDR1 SGHTA, CDR2 FQGNSA. Trimming left V 3 bases short and J 0 bases short, with 10 bases between. The CDR3 is 15 amino acids. The CDR3 DNA is TGTGCCAGCAGCTTTAACCCGACTAGCACAGATACGCAGTATTTT. This sequence encodes CASSFNPTSTDTQYF.

The sample holds many counts of this clonotype. This sequence joins TRBV20-1 and TRBJ2-3; 14 bases map to TRBD2. The V gene end was trimmed by 2 bases and the J gene end by 2 bases; junction bases not matched to a gene: 3. CDR1 is DFQATT, CDR2 SNEGSKA, per germline (reference sequence). The CDR3 runs to 16 residues. Here the CDR3 DNA reads TGCAGTGCTAGAAAGGGACTAGCGGGGGTCACAGATACGCAGTATTTT. Translated, it gives CSARKGLAGVTDTQYF.

This clonotype came up many times. The J gene is TRBJ1-2, the V gene TRBV7-9; D uncertain. Trimming shortened V by 7 bases and J by 4 bases, and 10 bases separated the two germline ends. The CDR3 runs 12 residues. From germline, CDR1 is SEHNR and CDR2 FQNEAQ (reference sequence). In DNA, the CDR3 is TGTGCCAGCACTGGGCTAGCCTATGGCTACACCTTC. Translating it yields CASTGLAYGYTF. Full variable domain (outside the CDR3, taken from reference TRBV7-9 and TRBJ1-2): DTGVSQNPRHKITKRGQNVTFRCDPISEHNRLYWYRQTLGQGPEFLTYFQNEAQLEKSRLLSDRFSAERPKGSFSTLEIQRTEQGDSAMYLCASTGLAYGYTFGSGTRLTVV.

This clonotype was detected ten times or more. This chain uses TRBV19 with TRBJ1-6; tentative D call: TRBD1 (6 bases). V was shortened by 3 bases and J by 6 bases, with 15 bases between the two germline ends. This CDR3 has 16 amino acids. Germline loops: CDR1 LNHDA, CDR2 SQIVND (reference sequence). The CDR3 DNA follows: TGTGCCAGTAGTATGAGGGGGTCGGGGCCTAATTCACCCCTCCACTTT. It translates to CASSMRGSGPNSPLHF.

The rearrangement links TRBV12-3 or TRBV12-4 to TRBJ2-1, with 8 positions matching TRBD1. The CDR3 sequence is 15 residues long. J lost 7 bases, V lost 5 bases, and 10 bases had no gene match. CDR3 amino acids: CASSPTGDDSNEQFF. Written as DNA, the CDR3 is TGTGCCAGCAGTCCGACAGGGGATGATAGTAATGAGCAGTTCTTC.

This clonotype has just a few counts. The gene calls are TRBV4-1 and TRBJ1-2; TRBD1 matches at 7 bases. V shed 4 bases and J 3 bases; nucleotides not matched to a gene: 5. Germline CDR1 reads MGHRA; CDR2 reads YSYEKL. The CDR3 totals 14 residues. CDR3 protein: CASSRATGDYGYTF. For the CDR3, the DNA is TGCGCCAGCAGCCGAGCAACAGGGGACTATGGCTACACCTTC.

V usage is TRBV9 and J usage is TRBJ1-2; unclear D gene. Germline lookup yields CDR1 SGDLS and CDR2 YYNGEE. Trimming cost V 0 bases and J 5 bases, with 5 bases left between them. The CDR3 runs to 12 residues. The CDR3 region is CASSVAAYGYTF. The CDR3 nucleotides are TGTGCCAGCAGCGTAGCTGCTTATGGCTACACCTTC. The full variable domain, with the rest looked up from reference TRBV9 and TRBJ1-2, is DSGVTQTPKHLITATGQRVTLRCSPRSGDLSVYWYQQSLDQGLQFLIQYYNGEERAKGNILERFSAQQFPDLHSELNLSSLELGDSALYFCASSVAAYGYTFGSGTRLTVV.

In its sample, this clonotype was seen many times. This chain joins TRBV2 and TRBJ1-6; possibly TRBD1 for D (5 bases). Trimming removed 6 bases at V and 2 bases at J, with 11 bases between. This CDR3 is built from 15 residues. Germline-derived CDR1 and CDR2 are SNHLY and FYNNEI. In DNA form, the CDR3 reads TGTGCCAGCAGAAGGACGGACACCTATAATTCACCCCTCCACTTT. It is translated as CASRRTDTYNSPLHF.

This clonotype was observed once. This chain links TRBV6-1 with TRBJ1-5; 7 bases align to TRBD1. The V and J ends lost 8 bases and 7 bases, in that order; junction bases with no gene match: 11. The germline V gene has CDR1 MNHNS and CDR2 SASEGT. This CDR3 is 14 amino acids long. The CDR3 DNA reads as TGTGCCAGCCATGGGGCGACAGGGAGACAGCCCCAGCATTTT. Its translation: CASHGATGRQPQHF.

In its sample, this clonotype was seen many times. The chain employs TRBV27 and TRBJ2-5; TRBD1 matches 9 bases. This CDR3 spans 17 amino acids. With V trimmed by 4 bases and J by 6 bases, 15 bases remained unmatched. Germline loops: CDR1 MNHEY, CDR2 SMNVEV (reference sequence). CDR3 region: CASSSPGQGHRKQTQYF. CDR3 DNA sequence: TGTGCCAGCAGTTCTCCGGGACAGGGCCATCGGAAACAGACCCAGTACTTC.

In its sample, this clonotype was seen many times. The chain couples TRBV7-9 to TRBJ2-7; D may be TRBD1 or TRBD2 (7 bases each). V lost 2 bases, J lost 4 bases, and 18 bases lay in between. Germline V gives CDR1 SEHNR, CDR2 FQNEAQ (reference sequence). This CDR3 comprises 16 residues. The CDR3 here is CASSLLGRGQVYEQYF. Written as DNA, the CDR3 is TGTGCCAGCAGCTTATTAGGGAGGGGGCAGGTATACGAGCAGTACTTC.

This chain uses TRBV12-3 or TRBV12-4 with TRBJ1-1, with 7 bases that match TRBD1. The CDR3 has 12 amino acids. V lost 8 bases, J lost 7 bases, and 7 bases stayed unmatched. CDR3 in amino acids: CASGHSGGEAFF. In DNA form, the CDR3 reads TGTGCCAGCGGACACTCAGGGGGTGAAGCTTTCTTT.